Here is one T cell receptor beta chain with its context. Its antigen is as yet unknown. At one boundary the junction diverges from the germline segment, which might be a read error. These data belong to a study of long-term antiretroviral therapy in people with HIV. immunoSEQ v3.0 was run at survey level. Sequencing aimed at about 35,000-50,000 T-cell genomes per sample. Sequencing was performed with immunoSEQ multiplex PCR; in TCRdb, only in-frame clones are kept and a portion is missing. This table has about 20,000 clones, about 86% appearing once. Study-level findings and limits: Nothing was known about ART adherence, viral resistance or changes in therapy. HIV repertoires spanned narrower CDR3 length ranges than controls.

The CDR3 consists of 15 residues. In germline, CDR1 is SGHRS, CDR2 YFSETQ. The sequences come from unsorted PBMCs, collected 1.3 years after starting antiretroviral therapy. This clonotype was sampled from a man in his sixties with HIV. The chain joins TRBV5-1 to TRBJ2-3; perhaps TRBD1 as D (6 bases). The CDR3, as DNA: TGCGCCAGCAACTTGGACAGACTTAGCACAGATACGCAGTATTTT. Translated, it gives CASNLDRLSTDTQYF.